These T cell receptor beta chains were read from a single sample in a study of blood T cell repertoires in COVID-19. The repertoire was sequenced with immunoSEQ multiplex PCR; TCRdb's copy has only in-frame clones and lacks some. The sample contains under 250,000 clones, about four fifths of which appear only once. The sequencing input was peripheral blood. The receptors stem from a man aged 40-50 years with active or convalescent COVID-19. Both conserved end residues are part of each CDR3. Each record gives: clone size, D gene, V gene, J gene, CDR3 DNA, CDR3 protein. D genes are given only for firm matches. Rows may omit the clone size; those that give it use once, few, many or a size class.

.	TRBD1	TRBV6-5	TRBJ1-2	TGTGCCAGCAGTTACCAGGGGGAGTATGGCTACACCTTC	CASSYQGEYGYTF
.	.	TRBV19	TRBJ2-2	TGTGCCAGTAGTGGGGCCGGGAACACCGGGGAGCTGTTTTTT	CASSGAGNTGELFF
.	.	TRBV28	TRBJ2-7	TGTGCCAGCAGTCAGTACCCCGAGCAGTACTTC	CASSQYPEQYF
.	.	TRBV4-1	TRBJ2-5	TGCGCCAGCAGCCAAGGGAGGGCCCTAGAGACCCAGTACTTC	CASSQGRALETQYF
.	.	TRBV10-3	TRBJ1-1	TGTGCCATCAGTGGCCTGGGAGGAGGTGAAGCTTTCTTT	CAISGLGGGEAFF
.	.	TRBV9	TRBJ2-2	TGTGCCAGCAGCGTAGGAGGGACTTCGAACACCGGGGAGCTGTTTTTT	CASSVGGTSNTGELFF
.	TRBD1	TRBV19	TRBJ1-5	TGTGCCAGTAGTATGGACAGGGGCGTATATCAGCCCCAGCATTTT	CASSMDRGVYQPQHF
few	TRBD2	TRBV11-3	TRBJ2-7	TGTGCCAGCAGCCCAACGGAGCTAGCGGTGCAGTACTTC	CASSPTELAVQYF
.	TRBD1	TRBV2	TRBJ1-6	TGTGCCAGCAGTCAAGCGACAGGGGTAGGGTCACCCCTCCACTTT	CASSQATGVGSPLHF
.	.	TRBV10-3	TRBJ2-3	TGTGCCATCAGGGCGGGTGCGGGTGCAACAGATACGCAGTATTTT	CAIRAGAGATDTQYF
.	.	TRBV5-6	TRBJ2-7	TGTGCCAGCAGCTTGGGCCCGGCGGAGGAGCAGTACTTC	CASSLGPAEEQYF
.	TRBD2	TRBV6-5	TRBJ2-1	TGTGCCAGCTCGATCGGGACTAGCGCCTACAATGAGCAGTTCTTC	CASSIGTSAYNEQFF
.	TRBD1	TRBV24-1	TRBJ1-5	TGTGCCACCAGTGATGGACAGGGTGGGCAGCCCCAGCATTTT	CATSDGQGGQPQHF
.	.	TRBV7-3	TRBJ2-5	TGTGCCAGCAGCTTATCTGGCTTCCAAGAGACCCAGTACTTC	CASSLSGFQETQYF
.	TRBD2	TRBV4-2	TRBJ2-2	TGTGCCAGCAGCCAAGCCCTAGCGGGGGGCGCGAACACCGGGGAGCTGTTTTTT	CASSQALAGGANTGELFF
.	TRBD1	TRBV7-2	TRBJ1-4	TGTGCCAGCAGACAGGGGGGGCGGTCTAATGAAAAACTGTTTTTT	CASRQGGRSNEKLFF
.	.	TRBV7-2	TRBJ1-2	TGTGCCAGCAGCCAAGGGGTCTCGGACTATGGCTACACCTTC	CASSQGVSDYGYTF
.	.	TRBV5-1	TRBJ1-2	TGCGCCAGCAGACGGAGGAGTTTTGGGGGGTTGGGCTACACCTTC	CASRRRSFGGLGYTF
.	.	TRBV5-4	TRBJ2-5	TGTGCCAGCAGCCCCGGGGTGGAGACCCAGTACTTC	CASSPGVETQYF
.	.	TRBV21-1	TRBJ2-4	TGTGCCAGCAGCAAAGCGAGGATTACAGGGGCCAAAAACATTCAGTACTTC	CASSKARITGAKNIQYF
.	TRBD1	TRBV6-5	TRBJ2-3	TGTGCCAGCCAACAAAGGACAGGGGCCACAGATACGCAGTATTTT	CASQQRTGATDTQYF
.	.	TRBV16	TRBJ1-5	TGTGCCAGCAGCCAAGGGGGGAATCAGCCCCAGCATTTT	CASSQGGNQPQHF
.	.	TRBV6-5	TRBJ1-2	TGTGCCAGCAGGACGACAGGAATATTTTATGGCTACACCTTC	CASRTTGIFYGYTF
.	.	TRBV7-3	TRBJ2-1	TGTGCCAGCAGCTTAATCCATAGCTCCTACAATGAGCAGTTCTTC	CASSLIHSSYNEQFF
.	TRBD1	TRBV11-3	TRBJ2-5	TGTGCCAGCAGCCCCCGGGACAGAGGGGGAGAGACCCAGTACTTC	CASSPRDRGGETQYF
.	TRBD1	TRBV5-1	TRBJ1-2	TGCGCCAGCAGCTCGGGGGGACAGGGAAACTATGGCTACACCTTC	CASSSGGQGNYGYTF
.	TRBD1	TRBV18	TRBJ1-1	TGTGCCAGCTCAGAGACAGGGGGGTCGAACACTGAAGCTTTCTTT	CASSETGGSNTEAFF
.	.	TRBV6-2/TRBV6-3	TRBJ1-4	TGTGCCAGCAATGACTCGGGCTTCCGTGAAAAACTGTTTTTT	CASNDSGFREKLFF
once	TRBD2	TRBV10-3	TRBJ2-7	TGTGCCATCAGTGTCGCTAGCGGGAGTATCTACGAGCAGTACTTC	CAISVASGSIYEQYF
.	.	TRBV14	TRBJ1-1	TGTGCCAGCAGCCAAACGCAGGGGAGGGGTGAAGCTTTCTTT	CASSQTQGRGEAFF
many	.	TRBV30	TRBJ2-3	TGTGCCTGGAGTGTACATCCACAAAGCACAGATACGCAGTATTTT	CAWSVHPQSTDTQYF
.	.	TRBV4-3	TRBJ1-2	TGCGCCAGCAGCCAAGATCTCTCCGCGAGCGCTTTTAATGGCTACACCTTC	CASSQDLSASAFNGYTF
.	TRBD1	TRBV4-2	TRBJ1-1	TGTGCCAGCAGCCATACCGCCGGGACAGGGATTGAAGCTTTCTTT	CASSHTAGTGIEAFF
.	.	TRBV19	TRBJ2-5	TGTGCCAGTAGTAAGGACATATCCGAGACCCAGTACTTC	CASSKDISETQYF
many	TRBD1	TRBV4-2	TRBJ1-4	TGTGCCAGCAGTGACAGGGGGGTAACTAATGAAAAACTGTTTTTT	CASSDRGVTNEKLFF
.	TRBD1	TRBV27	TRBJ1-5	TGTGCCAGCAGCGGGACAGCAATTAGCAATCAGCCCCAGCATTTT	CASSGTAISNQPQHF
.	TRBD1	TRBV19	TRBJ1-2	TGTGCCAGTAGTATACTCCGGGACAGGGTTTTCGGCTACACCTTC	CASSILRDRVFGYTF
.	TRBD1	TRBV10-3	TRBJ2-7	TGTGCCATCGGAGGGCTACAGGGGGCAACCCACGAGCAGTACTTC	CAIGGLQGATHEQYF
.	TRBD2	TRBV5-1	TRBJ2-1	TGCGCCAGTAAGAAGCGGGAGTCCTACAATGAGCAGTTCTTC	CASKKRESYNEQFF
.	TRBD2	TRBV19	TRBJ2-5	TGTGCCAGTAGCCGACTAGCGGGGCAAGAGACCCAGTACTTC	CASSRLAGQETQYF
.	TRBD1	TRBV18	TRBJ1-1	TGTGCCAGCTCACCGAAAGACAGGGCCCAAATGAACACTGAAGCTTTCTTT	CASSPKDRAQMNTEAFF
.	TRBD1	TRBV6-6	TRBJ2-3	TGTGCCAGCAGCAGGGACAGATCTTTTAACACAGATACGCAGTATTTT	CASSRDRSFNTDTQYF
.	TRBD1	TRBV24-1	TRBJ1-2	TGTGCCACCAGCGGACAGGGAAGTGGCTACACCTTC	CATSGQGSGYTF
.	.	TRBV12-3/TRBV12-4	TRBJ1-2	TGTGCCAGCAGTTTCGGGGAAAATGGCTACACCTTC	CASSFGENGYTF
.	TRBD2	TRBV7-3	TRBJ2-1	TGTGCCAGCAGCTTAAGGACTAGCGGGAGTCGTGAGCAGTTCTTC	CASSLRTSGSREQFF
.	.	TRBV2	TRBJ2-5	TGTGCCAGCAGCCGACAGTTCAGCCAAGAGACCCAGTACTTC	CASSRQFSQETQYF
.	.	TRBV30	TRBJ1-5	TGTGCCTGGAGCGCCCCCGTCCGGGGAGATCAGCCCCAGCATTTT	CAWSAPVRGDQPQHF
once	.	TRBV7-9	TRBJ1-4	TGTGCCAGCAGCTTACGGGCGGGAAGCGAAAAACTGTTTTTT	CASSLRAGSEKLFF
.	TRBD1	TRBV27	TRBJ1-6	TGTGCCACCTCCGACAGGGTATCGTGGAATTCACCCCTCCACTTT	CATSDRVSWNSPLHF
.	TRBD1	TRBV2	TRBJ2-3	TGTGCCAGCAGTGAGGACAGGAGAGATACGCAGTATTTT	CASSEDRRDTQYF
.	.	TRBV18	TRBJ1-1	TGTGCCAGCTCCCCCGGCACTGAAGCTTTCTTT	CASSPGTEAFF
.	TRBD1	TRBV9	TRBJ1-6	TGTGCCAGCAGCGTAGGTGGGACAGGGGAGGGATCACCCCTCCACTTT	CASSVGGTGEGSPLHF
few	TRBD1	TRBV5-4	TRBJ2-2	TGTGCCAGCAGCTTGGCGTGGACAGGGGCCGGGGAGCTGTTTTTT	CASSLAWTGAGELFF
.	TRBD1	TRBV30	TRBJ1-5	TGTGCCTGGAGTGTATTGACAGGGAGCAATCAGCCCCAGCATTTT	CAWSVLTGSNQPQHF
few	.	TRBV11-2	TRBJ1-6	TGTGCCAGCAGCTTAAGATTTCGGAATTCACCCCTCCACTTT	CASSLRFRNSPLHF